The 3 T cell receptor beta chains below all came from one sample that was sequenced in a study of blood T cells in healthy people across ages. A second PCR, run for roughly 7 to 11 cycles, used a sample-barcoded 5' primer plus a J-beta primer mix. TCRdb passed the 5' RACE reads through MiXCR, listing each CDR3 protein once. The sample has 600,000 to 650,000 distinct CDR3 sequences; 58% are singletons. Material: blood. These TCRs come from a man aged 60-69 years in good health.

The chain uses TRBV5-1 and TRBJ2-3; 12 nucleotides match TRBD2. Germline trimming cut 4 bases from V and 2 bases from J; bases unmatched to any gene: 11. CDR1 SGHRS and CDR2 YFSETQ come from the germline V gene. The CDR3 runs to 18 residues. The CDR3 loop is CASSLLAGGYPLTDTQYF. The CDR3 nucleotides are TGCGCCAGCAGCCTACTAGCGGGGGGCTACCCCCTCACAGATACGCAGTATTTT.

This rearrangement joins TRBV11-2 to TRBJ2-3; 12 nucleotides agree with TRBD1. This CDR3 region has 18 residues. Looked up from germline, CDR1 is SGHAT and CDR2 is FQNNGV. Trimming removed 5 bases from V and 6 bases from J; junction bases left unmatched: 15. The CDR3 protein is CASSRGQGALGPGDTQYF. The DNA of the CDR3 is TGTGCCAGCAGCAGGGGACAGGGGGCGCTAGGCCCGGGGGATACGCAGTATTTT.

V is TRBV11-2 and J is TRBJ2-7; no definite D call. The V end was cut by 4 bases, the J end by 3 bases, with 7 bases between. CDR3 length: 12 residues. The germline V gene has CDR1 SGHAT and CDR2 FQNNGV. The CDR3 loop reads CASSSTDYEQYF. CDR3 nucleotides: TGTGCCAGCAGCTCCACGGACTACGAGCAGTACTTC. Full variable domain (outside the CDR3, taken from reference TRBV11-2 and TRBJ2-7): EAGVAQSPRYKIIEKRQSVAFWCNPISGHATLYWYQQILGQGPKLLIQFQNNGVVDDSQLPKDRFSAERLKGVDSTLKIQPAKLEDSAVYLCASSSTDYEQYFGPGTRLTVT.